The 32 T cell receptor beta chains presented below share a single source sample, sequenced in a study of blood T cells in healthy people across ages. Alongside a J-beta primer mix, a sample-barcoded 5' primer served in a second PCR lasting about 7 to 11 cycles. MiXCR, applied by TCRdb to the 5' RACE reads, yields one record per CDR3 protein. The table lists about 1.4 million distinct CDR3 sequences, around 59% of them singletons. The specimen was blood. These receptors came from a man younger than 35 in good health.

V is TRBV6-5 and J is TRBJ1-2; 8 nucleotides align to TRBD1. The CDR3 runs 14 residues. With 0 bases clipped from V and 8 bases from J, the junction kept 5 bases outside the gene matches. Germline assignment: CDR1 MNHEY and CDR2 SVGAGI. CDR3 DNA: TGTGCCAGCAGTTACTCGCTGACAGGGGACGGCTACACCTTC. Amino acid sequence: CASSYSLTGDGYTF.

This chain uses TRBV29-1 with TRBJ2-2; tentatively, D is TRBD1 (5 bases). The CDR3 is 12 amino acids. Germline V gives CDR1 SQVTM, CDR2 ANQGSEA. Trimming left V 6 bases short and J 5 bases short, with 10 bases between. CDR3: CSVLGETGELFF. The CDR3 region has the DNA TGCAGCGTCCTAGGGGAAACCGGGGAGCTGTTTTTT.

This clonotype showed up just once. The J gene is TRBJ2-2, the V gene TRBV20-1; 10 bases agree with TRBD2. This CDR3 is built from 16 residues. J gave up 6 bases and V 0 bases, and 7 bases lay outside the gene matches. CDR1 is DFQATT and CDR2 is SNEGSKA in the germline V gene (reference sequence). CDR3 nucleotides: TGCAGTGCTAGAGATCCGAGCGGGGGGGCCCCCGGGGAGCTGTTTTTT. It translates to CSARDPSGGAPGELFF.

The V gene is TRBV21-1, the J gene TRBJ2-7; no DNA check was done on the table's D call, TRBD2. TRBV21-1 is described as a pseudogene. CDR3 length: 14 amino acids. The CDR3 region is CASSNYGKGIEQYF. CDR3 coding DNA: TGTGCCAGCAGCAACTACGGGAAGGGCATCGAGCAGTACTTC.

This chain joins TRBV27 and TRBJ1-4, with D uncertain. Trimming stripped 1 base from V and 8 bases from J, with 20 bases between. CDR1 and CDR2 (germline): MNHEY, SMNVEV (reference sequence). This CDR3 contains 17 residues. The DNA for the CDR3 is TGTGCCAGCAGTTTATTATCAGTACGCCCCTTTGGCGAAAAACTGTTTTTT. Its translation: CASSLLSVRPFGEKLFF.

The chain couples TRBV5-1 to TRBJ2-2; TRBD1 aligns across 7 bases. The CDR3 is made up of 15 amino acids. The V gene's germline CDR1 is SGHRS and CDR2 YFSETQ. Losses at the gene ends were 0 bases for V and 3 bases for J; bases not matched to a gene: 2. The CDR3 region has the DNA TGCGCCAGCAGCTTGGAGACAGGGTACACCGGGGAGCTGTTTTTT. This sequence encodes CASSLETGYTGELFF. The full variable domain, rest sourced from reference TRBV5-1 and TRBJ2-2, is KAGVTQTPRYLIKTRGQQVTLSCSPISGHRSVSWYQQTPGQGLQFLFEYFSETQRNKGNFPGRFSGRQFSNSRSEMNVSTLELGDSALYLCASSLETGYTGELFFGEGSRLTVL.

The CDR3 sequence is CASSLSDNQPQHF. For the CDR3, the DNA is TGTGCCAGCAGTTTATCGGACAATCAGCCCCAGCATTTT. This sequence joins TRBV27 and TRBJ1-5, with D unresolved. Germline lookup yields CDR1 MNHEY and CDR2 SMNVEV (reference sequence). This CDR3 region has 13 residues. Trimming shortened V by 0 bases and J by 3 bases, and 3 bases separated the two germline ends.

This clonotype was observed a single time. This chain uses TRBV6-2 or TRBV6-3 with TRBJ2-5; the D gene is possibly TRBD1 (6 bases). The CDR3 length is 14 residues. The germline V gene has CDR1 MNHEY and CDR2 SVGEGT. V was cut by 8 bases and J by 3 bases, with 16 bases left in between. The DNA of the CDR3 is TGTGCCAGCCACTCGGACCCAGGGGAAGAGACCCAGTACTTC. It yields the protein CASHSDPGEETQYF.

V is TRBV6-2 or TRBV6-3 and J is TRBJ2-1, with D perhaps TRBD2 (5 bases). Germline CDR1 reads MNHEY; CDR2 reads SVGEGT. V shed 2 bases and J shed 10 bases, with 9 bases lying between them. The CDR3 runs to 12 residues. The CDR3 spells CASSYGRVEQFF. The DNA of the CDR3 is TGTGCCAGCAGTTACGGGCGGGTAGAGCAGTTCTTC.

The V call is TRBV20-1, the J call TRBJ2-7, with D possibly TRBD1 on 6 matching bases. The CDR3 loop spans 14 amino acids. The germline CDR1 and CDR2 sequences are DFQATT and SNEGSKA (reference sequence). The ends were cut back, 0 bases at V and 1 base at J, with 10 bases in the middle. The CDR3 nucleotides read TGCAGTGCTAGAGATCAGAGGGGGTCCTACGAGCAGTACTTC. Translation gives CSARDQRGSYEQYF.

The CDR3 DNA reads as TGCGCCAGCAGCCAAGACGGGACAAATAGCAATCAGCCCCAGCATTTT. It encodes CASSQDGTNSNQPQHF. The gene calls are TRBV4-3 and TRBJ1-5; D might be TRBD1 (6 bases). Per the germline V gene, CDR1 is LGHNA and CDR2 is YSLEER. The CDR3 runs to 16 residues. With 0 bases removed from V and 0 bases from J, the gap between germline ends came to 9 bases.

This clonotype was counted ten times or more. The junction shows a germline mismatch at one end, possibly a read error. The genes are TRBV20-1 and TRBJ1-2; tentative D call: TRBD1 (6 bases). This CDR3 contains 12 residues. Germline CDR1 is DFQATT and CDR2 is SNEGSKA (reference sequence). CDR3 nucleotide sequence: TGCAGGGCTACAGGGTCTAACTATGGCTACACCTTC. Protein: CRATGSNYGYTF.

The CDR3 region has the DNA TGCGCCAGCAGCCTGGGGCTGGGGGACATTCAGTACTTC. Its protein product is CASSLGLGDIQYF. The chain has TRBV5-1 and TRBJ2-4; tentatively, D is TRBD1 or TRBD2 (5 bases each). This CDR3 comprises 13 residues. V lost 4 bases and J lost 8, with 13 bases in between. Germline assignment: CDR1 SGHRS and CDR2 YFSETQ.

The rearrangement joins TRBV12-3 or TRBV12-4 to TRBJ2-5, with 8 bases matching TRBD2. V shed 6 bases and J 5 bases; nucleotides not matched to a gene: 14. This CDR3 is 16 amino acids long. The CDR3 nucleotides read TGTGCCAGCAGCCCCGAGGATGCGGGGGGTGTGGAGACCCAGTACTTC. Amino acids: CASSPEDAGGVETQYF.

V is TRBV2 and J is TRBJ2-2; D is possibly TRBD1 or TRBD2 (5 bases each). Germline CDR1 SNHLY, CDR2 FYNNEI. The length of the CDR3 is 15 residues. Deletions cut 3 bases from V and 6 bases from J, with 14 bases between. CDR3 residues: CASSDPGAGPGELFF. CDR3 DNA sequence: TGTGCCAGCAGTGACCCCGGGGCCGGACCCGGGGAGCTGTTTTTT.

The gene calls are TRBV20-1 and TRBJ2-1; D remains unclear. The CDR3 is 13 residues long. Germline values: CDR1 DFQATT, CDR2 SNEGSKA (reference sequence). Trimming pared 8 bases from V and 4 bases from J, leaving 15 bases between. The CDR3 protein is CSLRRDPYNEQFF. CDR3 nucleotides: TGCAGTCTACGCCGAGACCCTTACAATGAGCAGTTCTTC.

The V and J genes are TRBV4-1 and TRBJ2-3, with 11 bases fitting TRBD2. The CDR3 has 16 residues. CDR1 and CDR2 from the germline V gene are MGHRA and YSYEKL. V shed 2 bases, J shed 4 bases, and the junction held 5 bases outside the gene matches. CDR3 sequence: CASSQLLAGGSDTQYF. CDR3 DNA: TGCGCCAGCAGCCAACTTCTAGCGGGGGGATCAGATACGCAGTATTTT.

CDR3 in DNA: TGTGCCAGCAGCGAGCAACAGGGATTCTATGGCTACACCTTC. As protein: CASSEQQGFYGYTF. This sequence joins TRBV5-6 and TRBJ1-2, with D tentatively TRBD1 (6 bases). The V end lost 4 bases, the J end lost 4 bases, and 14 bases lay between the germline ends. CDR1 SGHDT and CDR2 YYEEEE come from the germline V gene. The CDR3 is made up of 14 amino acids.

V usage is TRBV4-1 and J usage is TRBJ2-2; the D gene is possibly TRBD2 (6 bases). There are 14 residues in the CDR3. Per germline, CDR1 MGHRA and CDR2 YSYEKL. V was trimmed by 3 bases and J by 6 bases, leaving 11 bases between them. The CDR3 sequence: CASSQTSGPGELFF. The CDR3, as DNA: TGCGCCAGCAGCCAGACTAGTGGTCCCGGGGAGCTGTTTTTT.

The chain recombines TRBV7-9 with TRBJ2-1; D not resolved. V was clipped by 5 bases and J by 5 bases, with 10 bases between them. The germline CDR1 and CDR2 sequences are SEHNR and FQNEAQ (reference sequence). The CDR3 consists of 13 residues. The CDR3 loop reads CASSVTKDNEQFF. The CDR3 DNA reads TGTGCCAGCAGCGTCACCAAGGACAATGAGCAGTTCTTC.

The rearrangement joins TRBV15 to TRBJ2-3; 10 positions agree with TRBD2. The CDR3 extends over 17 amino acids. Losses at the gene ends were 0 bases for V and 6 bases for J; bases not matched to a gene: 9. In germline, CDR1 is LNHNV, CDR2 YYDKDF (reference sequence). CDR3 in amino acids: CATSRESLAGFGDTQYF. CDR3 nucleotide sequence: TGTGCCACCAGCAGAGAGTCACTAGCGGGGTTTGGGGATACGCAGTATTTT.

The V call is TRBV7-9, the J call TRBJ1-5; TRBD1 might be the D (5 bases). Trimming pared 5 bases from V and 7 bases from J, leaving 27 bases between. Germline V lookup: CDR1 SEHNR, CDR2 FQNEAQ (reference sequence). CDR3 length: 18 amino acids. The CDR3 here is CASSPRSSGGSWEQPQHF. For the CDR3, the DNA is TGTGCCAGCAGCCCCCGATCCTCGGGGGGGTCCTGGGAACAGCCCCAGCATTTT.

Here the CDR3 DNA reads TGTGCCAGCAGTTACTCGGAAGACACTAACTATGGCTACACCTTC. Protein product: CASSYSEDTNYGYTF. The chain joins TRBV6-5 to TRBJ1-2; D gene ambiguous. The V gene's germline CDR1 is MNHEY and CDR2 SVGAGI. V was pared by 0 bases and J by 0 bases, with 8 bases between. This CDR3 is 15 amino acids long.

This clonotype has a count of ten or more. The J gene is TRBJ1-1, the V gene TRBV7-2; 7 nucleotides line up with TRBD1. CDR3 size: 15 residues. Germline assignment: CDR1 SGHTA and CDR2 FQGNSA. After removal of 5 bases from V and 2 bases from J, the junction contained 8 bases not matched to a gene. CDR3 bases: TGTGCCAGCAGCGGTCGGACAGGCCCCAACACTGAAGCTTTCTTT. Its protein product is CASSGRTGPNTEAFF. Full variable domain (missing parts from reference TRBV7-2 and TRBJ1-1): GAGVSQSPSNKVTEKGKDVELRCDPISGHTALYWYRQSLGQGLEFLIYFQGNSAPDKSGLPSDRFSAERTGGSVSTLTIQRTQQEDSAVYLCASSGRTGPNTEAFFGQGTRLTVV.

V is TRBV14 and J is TRBJ2-1; TRBD2 aligns across 9 bases. CDR1 SGHDN and CDR2 FVKESK come from the germline V gene. The CDR3 totals 16 residues. Trimming at V came to 1 base and at J to 6 bases, leaving 7 bases not matched to a gene. The CDR3: CASSQGGTSSLNEQFF. CDR3 bases: TGTGCCAGCAGCCAAGGAGGGACTAGCTCCCTCAATGAGCAGTTCTTC.

The rearrangement joins TRBV28 to TRBJ2-7; D is tentatively TRBD1 or TRBD2 (5 bases each). V shed 6 bases and J shed 9 bases, with 15 bases lying between them. Germline V CDR1 and CDR2: MDHEN, SYDVKM. The CDR3 covers 12 residues. The CDR3 spells CASRPPGDGQYF. In nucleotides, the CDR3 is TGTGCCAGCAGACCCCCTGGGGACGGGCAGTACTTC.

This clonotype was counted between two and nine times. This chain connects TRBV9 to TRBJ2-7; D assignment may be TRBD1 or TRBD2 (7 bases each). Trimming stripped 4 bases from V and 2 bases from J, with 19 bases between. The CDR3 length is 16 residues. Germline loops: CDR1 SGDLS, CDR2 YYNGEE. CDR3 loop: CASSPGGLLPTYEQYF. Here the CDR3 DNA reads TGTGCCAGCAGCCCAGGGGGACTACTCCCCACCTACGAGCAGTACTTC.

In this sample, this clonotype turned up many times. The gene calls are TRBV5-1 and TRBJ2-5, with a possible D match to TRBD2 (6 bases). The CDR3 is made up of 16 amino acids. The V gene lost 0 bases and the J gene lost 0 bases, with 12 bases spanning the gap. Per germline, CDR1 SGHRS and CDR2 YFSETQ. The CDR3 sequence: CASSLAIAEDQETQYF. CDR3 bases: TGCGCCAGCAGCTTGGCCATAGCGGAGGACCAAGAGACCCAGTACTTC. The full variable domain, with the rest looked up from reference TRBV5-1 and TRBJ2-5, is KAGVTQTPRYLIKTRGQQVTLSCSPISGHRSVSWYQQTPGQGLQFLFEYFSETQRNKGNFPGRFSGRQFSNSRSEMNVSTLELGDSALYLCASSLAIAEDQETQYFGPGTRLLVL.

This clonotype has just one count. The V gene is TRBV7-9, the J gene TRBJ2-1; 7 bases line up with TRBD1. The CDR3 spans 15 residues. Looked up from germline, CDR1 is SEHNR and CDR2 is FQNEAQ (reference sequence). After removal of 5 bases from V and 3 bases from J, the junction contained 7 bases not matched to a gene. The CDR3 coding sequence is TGTGCCAGCAGCAGTGGACAGGCCCACTACAATGAGCAGTTCTTC. Protein: CASSSGQAHYNEQFF.

The gene calls are TRBV7-9 and TRBJ2-7; 7 positions agree with TRBD2. TRBJ2-5 explains the end of the DNA better; the J call may be wrong. The CDR3 totals 14 residues. Germline V gene sequence: CDR1 SEHNR, CDR2 FQNEAQ (reference sequence). Here the CDR3 reads CASSDRGVAETQYF. In nucleotides, the CDR3 is TGTGCCAGCAGCGACCGGGGGGTCGCTGAGACCCAGTACTTC.

The chain has TRBV25-1 and TRBJ2-7; TRBD1 agrees at 7 bases. Germline assignment: CDR1 MGHDK and CDR2 SYGVNS. V lost 6 bases, J lost 10 bases, and 6 bases stayed unmatched. The CDR3 runs 11 residues. The CDR3: CASSQDRSQYF. In nucleotides, the CDR3 is TGTGCCAGCAGCCAGGACAGGAGTCAGTACTTC.

This chain links TRBV4-1 with TRBJ1-5, with D possibly being TRBD1 (6 bases). Germline loops: CDR1 MGHRA, CDR2 YSYEKL. Trimming left V 2 bases short and J 4 bases short, with 15 bases between. This CDR3 spans 16 amino acids. CDR3 DNA: TGCGCCAGCAGCCAACCCGGGACACCTTCTAATCAGCCCCAGCATTTT. As protein: CASSQPGTPSNQPQHF.